This T cell receptor beta chain was sequenced in a study of T cells in Graves' hyperthyroidism and ophthalmopathy. Subjects with ophthalmopathy showed a Clinical Activity Score no lower than 3, a NOSPECS grade no lower than 4, and a duration shorter than 3 months. The ends lost 8 bases at V and 4 bases at J; junction bases unmatched: 12. CDR1 and CDR2 from the germline V gene are SGHDN and FVKESK. The CDR3 length is 15 residues. From RNA transcripts, TCR beta CDR3 regions were amplified. The HTBI primer set served for first-round RT-PCR of the TCR CDR3. TCRdb used MiXCR to reprocess the multiplex PCR reads, holding one entry per CDR3 protein. The data show about 400,000 distinct CDR3 sequences, around 15% seen once.

The chain joins TRBV14 to TRBJ2-7; 9 bases match TRBD2. This TCR was sampled from a woman aged 55-75 years with Graves' ophthalmopathy. Sequenced sample: blood. This CDR3 reads CASPAGLAVGYEQYF. CDR3 sequence (DNA): TGTGCCAGCCCAGCGGGACTAGCAGTGGGATACGAGCAGTACTTC.